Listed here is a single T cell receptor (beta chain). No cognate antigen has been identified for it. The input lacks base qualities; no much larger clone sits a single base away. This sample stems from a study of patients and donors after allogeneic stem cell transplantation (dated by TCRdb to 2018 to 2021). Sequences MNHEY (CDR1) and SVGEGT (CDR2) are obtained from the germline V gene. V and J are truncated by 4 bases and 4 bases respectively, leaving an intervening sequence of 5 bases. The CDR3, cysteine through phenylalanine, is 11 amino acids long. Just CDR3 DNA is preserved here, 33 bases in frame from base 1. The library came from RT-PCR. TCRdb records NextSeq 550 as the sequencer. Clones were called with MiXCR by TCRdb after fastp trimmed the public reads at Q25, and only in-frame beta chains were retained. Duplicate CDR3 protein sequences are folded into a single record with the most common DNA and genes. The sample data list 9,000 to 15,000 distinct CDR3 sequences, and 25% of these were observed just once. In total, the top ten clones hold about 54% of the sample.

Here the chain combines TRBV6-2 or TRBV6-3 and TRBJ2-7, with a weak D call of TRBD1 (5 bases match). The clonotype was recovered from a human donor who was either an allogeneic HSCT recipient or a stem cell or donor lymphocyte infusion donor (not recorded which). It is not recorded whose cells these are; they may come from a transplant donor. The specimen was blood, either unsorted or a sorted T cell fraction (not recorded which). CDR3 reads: CASSWTYEQYF. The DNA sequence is TGTGCCAGCAGTTGGACATACGAGCAGTACTTC.